This T cell receptor (beta chain) was captured in a study of vaccination and CD4 T cells after COVID-19 (dated 2022 in TCRdb). Looking at the study overall: Convalescent patients had a positive SARS-CoV-2 result on nasal swab PCR, and of these patients, several had mild disease and one had severe disease. The convalescent cohort included six males and four females, with two Hispanic individuals, seven Caucasians, two Asians and one multiracial person. Each participant got two doses of either the Pfizer-BioNTech BNT162b2 vaccine (n=8) or the Moderna mRNA-1273 vaccine (n=2). Post-COVID blood samples were collected from convalescent patients a median of roughly 100 days after diagnosis, with a range of roughly 30 to 161 days. Post-vaccine blood samples were taken a median of approximately 70 days after the second vaccine dose, with a range of roughly 14 to 250 days. For stimulating the cultures, overlapping spike peptide pools were used, derived from SARS-CoV-2 as well as from the common cold coronaviruses HCoV-NL63, HCoV-OC43 and HCoV-229E. Control cultures received a CEFX viral epitope pool as the positive control, an HIV-1 Nef peptide pool as the negative control, or no peptide. The spike-specific CD4+ TCR repertoire was compared before and after mRNA vaccination in 10 to 11 COVID-19 convalescent patients and a few infection-naive healthy vaccine recipients.

CDR1 and CDR2 were assigned from the germline V gene (reference sequence) as DFQATT and SNEGSKA. The CDR3 runs 15 residues from the cysteine to the phenylalanine. This entry keeps only the CDR3 DNA: 45 bases, framed from base 1. The germline ends are 12 bases apart after V is trimmed by 3 bases and J by 0 bases. The sample's treatment or condition, from its label and the paper: roughly 10-day PBMC culture with coronavirus spike peptide pools or control peptides (ViraFEST assay). The study used the ViraFEST assay, which expanded antigen-specific T cells with peptide pools and then identified expanded clonotypes by TCR sequencing. The convalescent patients' positive SARS-CoV-2 PCR tests were from March to December 2020, which was before the Alpha, Beta and Delta variants emerged in the United States. About 2 million PBMCs per well were cultured in IMDM with approximately 5% human AB serum and approximately 10 IU/ml IL-2, plus 10 ug/ml peptide pools. On days 3 and 7, half of the culture medium was replaced with fresh IL-2-containing medium. After 10 days of culture, CD4+ T cells were isolated by negative selection with the EasySep CD4+ T cell isolation kit. Ficoll-Paque Plus gradient centrifugation was used to isolate PBMCs from whole blood, and the isolated PBMCs were then either used fresh or cryopreserved at -140C. In general, triplicate wells were set up for every culture condition.

Libraries came from PCR. DNA from cultured CD4+ T cells was subjected to TCR sequencing with the Oncomine TCR Beta short-read assay at the Johns Hopkins FTIC core. Genomic DNA was extracted from the cultured CD4+ T cells with the QIAamp micro DNA kit. Oncomine TCR Beta libraries from cultured CD4+ T cells were pooled with unique dual indexes and sequenced on an Illumina iSeq 100. For the original study's pipeline: Non-productive sequences were filtered out, and CDR3s that did not start with C, did not end with F or W, or were shorter than 7 amino acids were discarded. The MANAFEST web application was used to identify antigen-specific clonotypes by comparing peptide-stimulated wells against reference wells and other culture wells. To be called positive, a clone needed an FDR below 0.05, an odds ratio above 5, and a productive frequency above 0.1% in at least two of three replicate wells. Cross-reactive clonotypes were defined as significantly expanded in both SARS-CoV-2 spike wells and at least one common cold coronavirus spike condition. CDR3 homology was assessed with Levenshtein distances (stringdist) and unrooted phylogenetic trees (ape) in R version 3.6.1. TCRdb reworked the public reads: Q25 trimming with fastp, MiXCR clone assembly, productive beta chains retained. Merged by CDR3 protein, the rows form single entries marked with the most common genes and DNA. The V and J calls follow TCRdb's processing rather than the paper's. This sample lists 16,000 or so distinct CDR3 sequences; about 50% were detected once. The top ten clones comprise about 7.2% of the sample.

What the research found in general, with its limitations: Of the vaccine-specific clones in convalescent patients, 304 of 307, or nearly all, reacted only to SARS-CoV-2 spike and did not cross-react with common cold coronaviruses. The number of convalescent patients in the study was relatively small, and the study did not examine early timepoints following natural infection. The median number of SARS-CoV-2-reactive clonotypes rose from around 22 after infection to 38 after vaccination, but the change was not significant. Among the post-vaccine SARS-CoV-2-reactive clones in convalescent patients, a median around 90% showed up only after vaccination, which suggests vaccine-specific priming.

A word on this clonotype: The antigen it recognizes is unknown. Qualities for individual bases were not recorded, and no much larger clone is one base off.

The sequence came from a human donor who had recovered from COVID-19. The V gene is TRBV20-1 and the J gene is TRBJ1-5; the D segment cannot be called with confidence. This specimen was CD4+ T cells from blood, cultured in vitro, taken before SARS-CoV-2 vaccination. The nucleotide sequence is given as TGCAGTGCTAGCAAAGGTGGTTATAGCAATCAGCCCCAGCATTTT. Translated, this gives CSASKGGYSNQPQHF.